This section outlines one T cell receptor (beta chain) sequence together with its context. Its matching antigen is unknown. This sample was taken from a study of T cell repertoires in cytomegalovirus infection. General observations from the study: Public TCR beta family frequency separated CMV-and-HLA carriers, including in an independent cohort.

TCRdb re-analysed the reads in MiXCR, keeping a single row per CDR3 protein. The data show about 310,000 distinct CDR3 sequences, 17% seen once. This receptor was taken from a human donor in good health (CMV status not recorded). Some clones in this sample may be carry-over from other donors' samples. Material for sequencing was PBMCs.

The CDR3: CASSPQAEEQYF. The CDR3 nucleotides are TGTGCCAGCTCACCACAGGCAGAAGAGCAGTACTTC. The rearrangement links TRBV18 to TRBJ2-7; no clear D gene. The germline V gene encodes CDR1 KGHSH and CDR2 LQKENI. V lost 1 base, J lost 7 bases, and 8 bases lay in between. The length of the CDR3 is 12 residues.